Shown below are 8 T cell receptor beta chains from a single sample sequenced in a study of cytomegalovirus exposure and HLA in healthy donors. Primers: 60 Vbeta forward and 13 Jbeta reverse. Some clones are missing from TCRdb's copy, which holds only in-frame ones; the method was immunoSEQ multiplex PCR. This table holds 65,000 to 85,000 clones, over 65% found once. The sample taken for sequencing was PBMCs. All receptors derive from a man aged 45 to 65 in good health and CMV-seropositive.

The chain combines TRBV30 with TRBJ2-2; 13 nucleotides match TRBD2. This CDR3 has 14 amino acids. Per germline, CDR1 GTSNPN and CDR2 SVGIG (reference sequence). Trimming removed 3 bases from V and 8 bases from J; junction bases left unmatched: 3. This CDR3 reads CAWRGLAGRGELFF. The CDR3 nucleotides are TGTGCCTGGAGGGGACTAGCGGGACGTGGGGAGCTGTTTTTT.

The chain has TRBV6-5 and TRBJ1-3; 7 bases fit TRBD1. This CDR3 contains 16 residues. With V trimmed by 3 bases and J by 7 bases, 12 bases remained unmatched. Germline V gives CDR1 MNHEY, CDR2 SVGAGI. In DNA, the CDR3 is TGTGCCAGCAGTTATGGGGCCTTGACAGGGATGAACACCATATATTTT. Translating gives CASSYGALTGMNTIYF.

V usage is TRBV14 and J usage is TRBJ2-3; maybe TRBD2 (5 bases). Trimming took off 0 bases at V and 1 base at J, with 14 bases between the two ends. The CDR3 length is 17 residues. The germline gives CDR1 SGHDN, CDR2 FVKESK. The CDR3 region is CASSQDGRVAGTDTQYF. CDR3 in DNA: TGTGCCAGCAGCCAAGACGGGCGGGTAGCCGGCACAGATACGCAGTATTTT.

The CDR3 nucleotides are TGTGCCAGCAGTGAAGCCAGGGTTGGAGTGAACACTGAAGCTTTCTTT. Protein: CASSEARVGVNTEAFF. The chain has TRBV6-1 and TRBJ1-1; tentatively, D is TRBD1 (5 bases). The V end lost 0 bases, the J end lost 0 bases, and 11 bases lay between the germline ends. From germline, CDR1 is MNHNS and CDR2 SASEGT. There are 16 residues in the CDR3.

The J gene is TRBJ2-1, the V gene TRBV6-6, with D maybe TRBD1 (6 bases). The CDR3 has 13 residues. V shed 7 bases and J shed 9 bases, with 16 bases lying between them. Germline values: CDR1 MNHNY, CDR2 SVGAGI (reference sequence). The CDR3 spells CASTIQGSGEQFF. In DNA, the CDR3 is TGTGCCAGCACTATACAGGGTTCTGGTGAGCAGTTCTTC.

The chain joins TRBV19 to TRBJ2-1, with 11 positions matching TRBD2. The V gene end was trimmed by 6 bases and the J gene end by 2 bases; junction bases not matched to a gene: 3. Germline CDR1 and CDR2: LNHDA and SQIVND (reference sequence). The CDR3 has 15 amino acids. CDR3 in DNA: TGTGCCAGTAGCTTGACTAGCGGGACCTACAATGAGCAGTTCTTC. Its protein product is CASSLTSGTYNEQFF. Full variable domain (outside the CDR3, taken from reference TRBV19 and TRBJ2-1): DGGITQSPKYLFRKEGQNVTLSCEQNLNHDAMYWYRQDPGQGLRLIYYSQIVNDFQKGDIAEGYSVSREKKESFPLTVTSAQKNPTAFYLCASSLTSGTYNEQFFGPGTRLTVL.

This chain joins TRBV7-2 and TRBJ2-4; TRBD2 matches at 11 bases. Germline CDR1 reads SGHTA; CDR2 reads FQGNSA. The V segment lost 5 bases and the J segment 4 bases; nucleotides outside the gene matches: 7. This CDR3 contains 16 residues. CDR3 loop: CTSSAAGTSGKNIQYF. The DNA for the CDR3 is TGTACCAGCAGCGCCGCCGGGACTAGCGGTAAAAACATTCAGTACTTC.

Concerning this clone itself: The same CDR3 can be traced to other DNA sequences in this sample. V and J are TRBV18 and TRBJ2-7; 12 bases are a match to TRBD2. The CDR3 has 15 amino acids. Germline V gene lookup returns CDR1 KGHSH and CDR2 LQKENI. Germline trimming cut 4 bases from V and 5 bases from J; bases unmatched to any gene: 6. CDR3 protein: CASSLGLAGSHEQYF. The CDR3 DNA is TGTGCCAGCTCACTTGGACTAGCGGGATCGCACGAGCAGTACTTC.